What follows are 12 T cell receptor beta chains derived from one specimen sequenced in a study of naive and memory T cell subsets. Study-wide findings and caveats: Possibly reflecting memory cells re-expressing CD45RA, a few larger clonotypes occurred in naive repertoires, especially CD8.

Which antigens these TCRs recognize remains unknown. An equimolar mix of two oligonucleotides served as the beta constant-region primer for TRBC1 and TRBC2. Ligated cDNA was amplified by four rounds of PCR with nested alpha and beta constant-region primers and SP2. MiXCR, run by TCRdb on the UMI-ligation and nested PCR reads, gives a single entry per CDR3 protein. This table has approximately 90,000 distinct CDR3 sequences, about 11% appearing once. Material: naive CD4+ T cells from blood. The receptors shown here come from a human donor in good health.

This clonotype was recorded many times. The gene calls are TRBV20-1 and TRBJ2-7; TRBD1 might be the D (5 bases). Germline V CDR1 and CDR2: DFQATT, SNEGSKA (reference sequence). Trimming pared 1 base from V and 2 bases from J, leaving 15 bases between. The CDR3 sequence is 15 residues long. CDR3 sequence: CSARVVRTLTYEQYF. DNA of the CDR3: TGCAGTGCTAGAGTTGTTAGGACATTAACCTACGAGCAGTACTTC.

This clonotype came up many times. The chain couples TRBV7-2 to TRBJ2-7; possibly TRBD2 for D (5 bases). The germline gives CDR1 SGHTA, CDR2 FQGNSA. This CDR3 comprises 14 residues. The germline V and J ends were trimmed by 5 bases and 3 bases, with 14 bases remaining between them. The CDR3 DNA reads TGTGCCAGCAGCAGGCGGACTCAGAACTACGAGCAGTACTTC. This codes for CASSRRTQNYEQYF.

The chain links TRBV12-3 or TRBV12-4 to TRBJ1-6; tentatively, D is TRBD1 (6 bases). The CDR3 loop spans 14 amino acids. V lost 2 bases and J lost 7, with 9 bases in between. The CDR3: CASSLFQGNSPLHF. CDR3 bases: TGTGCCAGCAGTTTATTCCAGGGGAATTCACCCCTCCACTTT.

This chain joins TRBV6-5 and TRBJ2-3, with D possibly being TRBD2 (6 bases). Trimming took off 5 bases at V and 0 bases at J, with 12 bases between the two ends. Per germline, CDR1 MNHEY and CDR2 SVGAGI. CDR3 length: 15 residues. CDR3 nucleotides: TGTGCCAGCAGTGCCAGCGGGTACAGCACAGATACGCAGTATTTT. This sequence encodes CASSASGYSTDTQYF.

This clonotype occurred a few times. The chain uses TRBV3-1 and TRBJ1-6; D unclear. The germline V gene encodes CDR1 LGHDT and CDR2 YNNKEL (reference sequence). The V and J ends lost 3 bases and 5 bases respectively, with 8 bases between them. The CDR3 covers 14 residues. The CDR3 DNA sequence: TGTGCCAGCAGCCAGGGCGGAAATAATTCACCCCTCCACTTT. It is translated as CASSQGGNNSPLHF.

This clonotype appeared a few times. CDR3 region: CASSYQGAAETQYF. The DNA for the CDR3 is TGCGCCAGCAGCTATCAGGGGGCGGCGGAGACCCAGTACTTC. The chain links TRBV5-1 to TRBJ2-5, with 8 bases lining up with TRBD1. Germline V lookup: CDR1 SGHRS, CDR2 YFSETQ. The J segment lost 5 bases and the V segment lost 3 bases, leaving 6 bases of the junction unmatched. CDR3 length equals 14 residues.

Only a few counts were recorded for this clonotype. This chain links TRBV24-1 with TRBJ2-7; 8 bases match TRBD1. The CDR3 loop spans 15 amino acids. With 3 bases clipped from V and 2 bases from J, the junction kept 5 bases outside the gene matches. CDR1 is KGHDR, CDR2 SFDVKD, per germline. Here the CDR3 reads CATSDTRTGTYEQYF. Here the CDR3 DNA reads TGTGCCACCAGTGATACACGGACAGGGACCTACGAGCAGTACTTC.

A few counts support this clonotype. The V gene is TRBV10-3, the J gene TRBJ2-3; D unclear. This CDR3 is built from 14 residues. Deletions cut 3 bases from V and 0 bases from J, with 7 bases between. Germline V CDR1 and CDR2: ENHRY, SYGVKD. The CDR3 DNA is TGTGCCATCAGTGAAGGTGCTAGCACAGATACGCAGTATTTT. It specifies CAISEGASTDTQYF.

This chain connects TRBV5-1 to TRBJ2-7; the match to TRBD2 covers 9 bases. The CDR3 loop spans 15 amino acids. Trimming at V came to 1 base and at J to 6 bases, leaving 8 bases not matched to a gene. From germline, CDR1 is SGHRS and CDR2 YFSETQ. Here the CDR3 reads CASSLFAGGPGEQYF. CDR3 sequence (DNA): TGCGCCAGCAGCTTGTTTGCGGGAGGGCCGGGCGAGCAGTACTTC.

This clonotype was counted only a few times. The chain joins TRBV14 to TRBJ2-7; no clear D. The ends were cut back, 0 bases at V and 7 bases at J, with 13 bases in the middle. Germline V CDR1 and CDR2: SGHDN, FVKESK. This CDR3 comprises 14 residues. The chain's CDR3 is CASSQDTSLDEQYF. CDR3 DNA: TGTGCCAGCAGCCAAGATACGAGTCTCGATGAGCAGTACTTC.

The CDR3 here is CASSKLVGDYEQYF. CDR3 in DNA: TGTGCCAGCAGTAAACTAGTTGGAGACTACGAGCAGTACTTC. The rearrangement joins TRBV11-1 to TRBJ2-7, with D perhaps TRBD2 (5 bases). Germline V gives CDR1 SGHAT, CDR2 FQDESV (reference sequence). Trimming removed 6 bases at V and 3 bases at J, with 15 bases between. CDR3 length equals 14 residues.

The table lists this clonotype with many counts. CDR3 sequence (DNA): TGTGCCAGCAGTCCGCAACAGGGGCACGAGCAGTACTTC. It encodes CASSPQQGHEQYF. The J gene is TRBJ2-7, the V gene TRBV12-3 or TRBV12-4, with 7 bases lining up with TRBD1. The V segment lost 5 bases and the J segment 5 bases; nucleotides outside the gene matches: 6. The CDR3 runs to 13 residues.